Below are 9 T cell receptor beta chains sequenced from a single sample in a study of naive and memory T cell subsets. An equimolar mix of two oligonucleotides served as the beta constant-region primer for TRBC1 and TRBC2. One entry per CDR3 protein results from TCRdb running MiXCR on the UMI-ligation and nested PCR reads. Among around 31,000 distinct CDR3 sequences listed, over 8.5% were seen once. The sequenced material came from effector memory CD4+ T cells from blood. Subset defined: effector memory, CD45RA- CD27-. Source of these receptors: a human donor in good health.

This clonotype was found a few times. This chain connects TRBV7-9 to TRBJ1-1, with a possible D match to TRBD1 (5 bases). In germline, CDR1 is SEHNR, CDR2 FQNEAQ (reference sequence). The CDR3 totals 12 residues. Between the trimmed V and J ends, which lost 3 bases and 10 bases, there was a span of 12 bases. Here the CDR3 reads CASSFPQVAAFF. CDR3 sequence (DNA): TGTGCCAGCAGCTTCCCACAGGTGGCAGCTTTCTTT.

The chain joins TRBV4-2 to TRBJ2-4; the match to TRBD2 covers 9 bases. CDR3 length equals 18 residues. Trimming cost V 3 bases and J 0 bases; bases outside gene matches: 9. The germline V gene encodes CDR1 LGHNA and CDR2 YNFKEQ. For the CDR3, the DNA is TGTGCCAGCAGCCAGCCCCTAAAGCGGGGGGAAGCCAAAAACATTCAGTACTTC. It encodes CASSQPLKRGEAKNIQYF.

Ten or more counts support this clonotype. The rearrangement joins TRBV20-1 to TRBJ1-5; D is possibly TRBD1 (5 bases). Trimming pared 5 bases from V and 3 bases from J, leaving 14 bases between. The CDR3 extends over 14 amino acids. The germline gives CDR1 DFQATT, CDR2 SNEGSKA (reference sequence). The CDR3 region is CSAPPTGPNQPQHF. CDR3 coding DNA: TGCAGTGCTCCCCCAACAGGTCCCAATCAGCCCCAGCATTTT.

The chain carries TRBV7-9 and TRBJ2-7, with D tentatively TRBD1 (6 bases). The germline CDR1 and CDR2 sequences are SEHNR and FQNEAQ (reference sequence). The CDR3 runs to 14 residues. Trimming removed 5 bases at V and 3 bases at J, with 14 bases between. The CDR3 loop reads CASSRDGGRYEQYF. DNA of the CDR3: TGTGCCAGCAGCAGGGATGGGGGCCGCTACGAGCAGTACTTC.

This clonotype was seen a few times. This chain joins TRBV29-1 and TRBJ1-5; D gene uncertain. The germline CDR1 and CDR2 sequences are SQVTM and ANQGSEA. The CDR3 loop spans 13 amino acids. The germline V and J ends were trimmed by 4 bases and 0 bases, with 7 bases remaining between them. CDR3: CSVGMGSNQPQHF. CDR3 DNA sequence: TGCAGCGTTGGTATGGGTAGCAATCAGCCCCAGCATTTT.

This clonotype has more than one count but fewer than ten. The rearrangement links TRBV20-1 to TRBJ2-3, with D unresolved. The CDR3 loop spans 13 amino acids. V was pared by 6 bases and J by 2 bases, with 12 bases between. Germline lookup yields CDR1 DFQATT and CDR2 SNEGSKA (reference sequence). The CDR3, as DNA: TGCAGTGCCCCCCCTAGGGTCACAGATACGCAGTATTTT. Translating gives CSAPPRVTDTQYF.

This clonotype was detected a few times. This sequence joins TRBV7-6 and TRBJ1-5; unclear D gene. Trimming stripped 5 bases from V and 3 bases from J, with 8 bases between. Germline lookup yields CDR1 SGHVS and CDR2 FNYEAQ. CDR3 length: 13 amino acids. CDR3 loop: CASSDRINQPQHF. The DNA of the CDR3 is TGTGCCAGCAGCGATAGGATCAATCAGCCCCAGCATTTT.

The chain combines TRBV27 with TRBJ2-3; 8 positions match TRBD2. V was pared by 3 bases and J by 2 bases, with 7 bases of the junction left unmatched. Germline CDR1 reads MNHEY; CDR2 reads SMNVEV (reference sequence). The CDR3 has 16 amino acids. This chain's CDR3 is CASSFRISGNTDTQYF. The CDR3 DNA sequence: TGTGCCAGCAGTTTCCGAATTAGCGGGAACACAGATACGCAGTATTTT.

Ten or more counts support this clonotype. This chain connects TRBV6-2 or TRBV6-3 to TRBJ2-2, with 10 positions matching TRBD2. Germline values: CDR1 MNHEY, CDR2 SVGEGT. This CDR3 is 15 amino acids long. V shed 6 bases and J 6 bases; nucleotides not matched to a gene: 7. CDR3 sequence (DNA): TGTGCCAGCAGAGCTAGCGGGGGCTCCTCCGGGGAGCTGTTTTTT. Its translation: CASRASGGSSGELFF.